This record covers a single T cell receptor (beta chain). The sample is drawn from a study of blood T cell repertoires in COVID-19. As for the study in general: T cells, B-cell-depleted T cells, or PBMCs supplied cDNA or gDNA.

Produced via immunoSEQ multiplex PCR; TCRdb's table is partial and in-frame only. The sample consists of approximately 200,000 clones, 80% to 85% of them appearing once. V gave up 5 bases and J gave up 3 bases, with 13 bases separating them. This CDR3 is 14 amino acids long. Germline V gives CDR1 LNHDA, CDR2 SQIVND (reference sequence). Sequenced material: peripheral blood. This TCR derives from an elderly woman with COVID-19, enrolled during active disease. The chain carries TRBV19 and TRBJ2-5; possibly TRBD1 for D (5 bases). CDR3 loop: CASSWGQKKETQYF. DNA of the CDR3: TGTGCCAGTAGTTGGGGCCAAAAGAAAGAGACCCAGTACTTC.